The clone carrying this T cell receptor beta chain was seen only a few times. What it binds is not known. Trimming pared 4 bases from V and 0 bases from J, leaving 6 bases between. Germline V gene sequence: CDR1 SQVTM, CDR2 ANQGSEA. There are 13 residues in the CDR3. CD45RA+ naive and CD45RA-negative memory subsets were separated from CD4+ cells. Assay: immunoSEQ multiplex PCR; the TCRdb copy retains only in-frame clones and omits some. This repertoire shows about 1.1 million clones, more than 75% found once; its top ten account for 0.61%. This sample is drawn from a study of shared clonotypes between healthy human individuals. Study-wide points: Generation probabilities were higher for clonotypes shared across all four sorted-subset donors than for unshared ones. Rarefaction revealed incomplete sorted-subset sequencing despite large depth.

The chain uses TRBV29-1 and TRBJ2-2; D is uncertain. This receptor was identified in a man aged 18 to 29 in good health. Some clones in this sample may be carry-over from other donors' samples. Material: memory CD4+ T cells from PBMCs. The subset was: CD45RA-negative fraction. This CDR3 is CSVGRPNTGELFF. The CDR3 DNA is TGCAGCGTTGGACGTCCGAACACCGGGGAGCTGTTTTTT.